Included here is one T cell receptor (beta chain) sequence, with context. Its antigen target is currently unknown. What the time point label conveys for this sample: baseline before first vaccination. Vaccinee samples were obtained from the UK trials COV001 and COV002, which included a single-blind randomized controlled phase 2/3 trial of AZD1222 (ChAdOx1 nCoV-19) in healthy adults. For TCRbeta chain sequencing, PBMC samples were collected from trial participants at day 0 and at day 28 after the second dose. The data originate from a study of T cell responses to AZD1222 COVID-19 vaccine (dated by TCRdb to the early 2020s). In the study overall: A total of 233 trial participants underwent TCR sequencing, of whom about 210 received two doses of AZD1222 and about 25 received two doses of the MenACWY control vaccine. Trial participants were enrolled by age into 18-55, 56-69 and 70-plus year subgroups, with roughly 150, 30 and 60 TCR-sequenced participants respectively. What the work shows at the level of the full study, not this receptor alone: Spike-specific TCR breadth and depth rose significantly after two AZD1222 doses compared with day 0 and with MenACWY recipients. Epitopes outside the regions mutated in the B.1.351 and B.1.1.7 variants were reportedly recognized by nearly half of the unique spike-specific TCRs. The vaccine-associated CD4 TCRs covered the entire spike protein, and the dominant responses fell in regions 160-218 and 743-854. Participants were mostly white British, with more females than males. The authors suggested clonal diversity may have been underestimated. Conclusions about previously exposed vaccinees are limited, since just five to seven AZD1222 recipients were seropositive for SARS-CoV-2 at baseline. Because no samples from the day 14 peak response were available, repertoires could be characterized only after the peak T cell response. The 56-69-year group was small, and its depth increase did not reach significance, likely because of low power.

The CDR3 regions of human TCRbeta chains were subjected to immunosequencing. As for how the authors treated the data: TCRs in the repertoires were matched against a reference library of SARS-CoV-2-specific TCRs that had been generated with the MIRA antigen-specificity platform. Breadth was defined as the fraction of unique TCRs that were SARS-CoV-2-associated. Depth was defined as the fraction of total T cells that were SARS-CoV-2-associated. Using the MIRA data, each spike-specific TCR was mapped to the spike region that the TCR reacts to and placed in a CD4 or CD8 class. Log10-transformed breadth and depth values were compared by one-way ANOVA with Sidak's multiple comparisons tests. In its TCRdb copy, this immuneACCESS table keeps in-frame sequences only and misses some clones. Where compared with another copy, unresolved V genes explain less than half of these, and the others have no known cause. V and J calls and clone size are copied from that table; D and trimming were computed from the DNA. The table for this sample lists about 140,000 clones. Clones ranked in the top ten supply under 2.5% of the sample.

V loses 7 bases, J loses 6 bases, and the germline ends lie 20 bases apart. The germline V gene (reference sequence) specifies SEHNR as CDR1 and FQNEAQ as CDR2. Measured from the cysteine to the phenylalanine, the CDR3 is 15 residues long. CDR3 DNA is the only sequence kept; it has 45 bases, read in frame from the first base. This TCR was sampled from an adult in good health. This chain joins TRBV7-9 to TRBJ2-3; the D call is possibly TRBD1 or TRBD2, each sharing 6 bases. Input material: peripheral blood. The sequenced DNA: TGTGCCAGCACCCAGTCTTGGGGGGCCCGGGATACGCAGTATTTT. Its protein reads: CASTQSWGARDTQYF.